This is a list of T cell receptor beta chains from one sample in a study of cytomegalovirus exposure and HLA in healthy donors. Generated by immunoSEQ multiplex PCR, the TCRdb table keeps only in-frame clones and is missing some. The sample holds around 52,000 clones, about 80% seen once. The sequencing input was PBMCs. These receptor sequences come from a man in his forties in good health and CMV-seronegative. The CDR3 runs from the conserved cysteine through the conserved F or W. D genes are given only for firm matches. Clone size is not always given. Where it is, it says once, few, many or a class for expanded clones.

j_call d_call v_call clone_size cdr3_aa cdr3_nt
TRBJ1-6 . TRBV6-5 . CASTSGTRNSPLHF TGTGCCAGCACCTCCGGGACACGTAATTCACCCCTCCACTTT
TRBJ1-4 TRBD1 TRBV5-1 few CASSKGTGVGEKLFF TGCGCCAGCAGCAAGGGGACAGGGGTGGGTGAAAAACTGTTTTTT
TRBJ1-1 . TRBV9 . CASSVAQGSEAFF TGTGCCAGCAGCGTAGCCCAGGGGTCTGAAGCTTTCTTT
TRBJ1-2 . TRBV4-1 . CASSQVLISRHQGCGYTF TGCGCCAGCAGCCAAGTTTTGATATCTCGGCACCAGGGCTGTGGCTACACCTTC
TRBJ1-5 TRBD1 TRBV4-3 . CASSQHYRGNQPQHF TGCGCCAGCAGCCAACATTACAGGGGGAATCAGCCCCAGCATTTT
TRBJ2-1 . TRBV27 . CASSFQFRTVIYNEQFF TGTGCCAGCAGCTTCCAATTTAGGACAGTCATATACAATGAGCAGTTCTTC
TRBJ2-3 TRBD1 TRBV7-2 . CASSSGQGSTDTQYF TGTGCCAGCAGCTCGGGACAGGGGAGCACAGATACGCAGTATTTT
TRBJ2-7 . TRBV29-1 . CSVFDTASNSYEQYF TGCAGCGTTTTCGATACAGCCAGCAACTCCTACGAGCAGTACTTC
TRBJ1-1 . TRBV2 . CASSELGTGNTEAFF TGTGCCAGCAGTGAATTAGGAACGGGGAACACTGAAGCTTTCTTT
TRBJ1-3 TRBD1 TRBV10-3 few CAISETTGDSENTIYF TGTGCCATCAGTGAGACGACAGGGGATTCGGAAAACACCATATATTTT
TRBJ2-1 TRBD1 TRBV6-6 . CASIYRQGSSYNEQFF TGTGCCAGCATCTACCGACAGGGGAGCTCCTACAATGAGCAGTTCTTC
TRBJ2-4 . TRBV13 . CASSLFYQGHIQYF TGTGCCAGCAGCTTATTTTACCAGGGCCACATTCAGTACTTC
TRBJ2-3 TRBD2 TRBV11-2 . CASSFSGGYDDTQYF TGTGCCAGCAGCTTCAGCGGGGGATATGATGATACGCAGTATTTT
TRBJ2-3 TRBD2 TRBV30 . CAWSVMGGGPDTQYF TGTGCCTGGAGTGTAATGGGCGGGGGGCCAGATACGCAGTATTTT
TRBJ1-3 . TRBV6-5 . CASIDSADSGNTIYF TGTGCCAGCATTGACTCCGCGGACTCTGGAAACACCATATATTTT
TRBJ2-1 TRBD2 TRBV11-3 . CASSLDGRGGQDEQFF TGTGCCAGCAGCTTAGATGGAAGGGGAGGGCAGGATGAGCAGTTCTTC
TRBJ2-4 . TRBV11-2 . CASRNLAKNIQYF TGTGCCAGCAGAAACTTAGCCAAAAACATTCAGTACTTC
TRBJ2-3 . TRBV5-4 few CASSPLRQADTQYF TGTGCCAGCAGCCCACTTCGACAGGCAGATACGCAGTATTTT
TRBJ1-2 TRBD1 TRBV28 . CASSVQTGTYGYTF TGTGCCAGCAGCGTCCAGACAGGGACATATGGCTACACCTTC
TRBJ1-1 . TRBV28 . CASSRRGVQNTEAFF TGTGCCAGCAGCCGTCGCGGGGTTCAGAACACTGAAGCTTTCTTT
TRBJ1-2 TRBD1 TRBV5-1 . CASSPLRQGAFGYGYTF TGCGCCAGCAGCCCCCTTCGACAGGGAGCGTTCGGGTATGGCTACACCTTC
TRBJ1-1 . TRBV30 . CAWSQLGSLNTEAFF TGTGCCTGGAGCCAGCTCGGGTCACTGAACACTGAAGCTTTCTTT
TRBJ1-5 . TRBV10-3 . CAISGKLQGQPQHF TGTGCCATCAGTGGGAAACTCCAGGGGCAGCCCCAGCATTTT
TRBJ1-4 . TRBV10-2 . CASSSTRGANEKLFF TGCGCCAGCAGTAGCACGAGAGGCGCTAATGAAAAACTGTTTTTT
TRBJ2-1 . TRBV4-3 . CASSQVFPPKFLTYNEQFF TGCGCCAGCAGCCAAGTGTTCCCACCTAAATTCCTGACCTACAATGAGCAGTTCTTC
TRBJ1-3 . TRBV18 . CASSLGQSSSGNTIYF TGTGCCAGCTCACTTGGACAGAGCAGCTCTGGAAACACCATATATTTT
TRBJ1-3 . TRBV30 . CAWSAPVGNTIYF TGTGCCTGGTCCGCTCCGGTGGGAAACACCATATATTTT
TRBJ1-5 TRBD1 TRBV9 . CASSVLGTGGSGSNQPQHF TGTGCCAGCAGCGTCCTCGGGACAGGGGGCAGCGGTAGCAATCAGCCCCAGCATTTT
TRBJ2-3 . TRBV30 . CAWSVPSGGKDTQYF TGTGCCTGGAGTGTACCGAGCGGCGGAAAAGATACGCAGTATTTT
TRBJ2-3 TRBD2 TRBV5-1 . CASSFTSGGRDTQYF TGCGCCAGCAGCTTTACTAGCGGGGGGAGGGATACGCAGTATTTT
TRBJ2-7 TRBD2 TRBV6-6 . CASREPGLAGYEQYF TGTGCCAGCAGGGAGCCGGGACTAGCAGGCTACGAGCAGTACTTC
TRBJ2-4 . TRBV5-6 . CASSWDQGTGLDIQYF TGTGCCAGCAGCTGGGATCAGGGGACCGGCCTGGACATTCAGTACTTC
TRBJ2-1 . TRBV13 once CASSFSRRVEQFF TGTGCCAGCAGCTTTAGCCGGCGTGTCGAGCAGTTCTTC
TRBJ1-2 TRBD1 TRBV6-5 . CASSTGQGRDGYTF TGTGCCAGCAGCACGGGACAGGGTAGAGATGGCTACACCTTC
TRBJ2-1 . TRBV5-6 . CASSLGRGEEQFF TGTGCCAGCAGCTTGGGTCGCGGGGAGGAGCAGTTCTTC
TRBJ1-2 . TRBV30 . CAWSVRGSNYGYTF TGTGCCTGGAGTGTACGGGGATCTAACTATGGCTACACCTTC
TRBJ1-2 . TRBV5-4 . CASSSYRDGYTF TGTGCCAGCAGCTCCTACAGAGATGGCTACACCTTC
TRBJ2-7 TRBD2 TRBV6-1 . CASSRRTSYEQYF TGTGCCAGCAGTAGAAGGACTAGCTACGAGCAGTACTTC
TRBJ1-1 . TRBV7-8 . CASSLVGQSNTEAFF TGTGCCAGCAGCTTAGTTGGCCAGTCGAACACTGAAGCTTTCTTT
TRBJ2-4 . TRBV7-2 . CASSLGRTIAKNIQYF TGTGCCAGCAGCTTAGGACGGACTATAGCCAAAAACATTCAGTACTTC
TRBJ1-1 . TRBV7-2 . CASSALVGEGKAFF TGTGCCAGCAGCGCCTTGGTCGGGGAGGGAAAAGCTTTCTTT
TRBJ1-4 TRBD1 TRBV15 . CATSGRQGLATNEKLFF TGTGCCACCAGCGGAAGACAGGGGTTGGCAACTAATGAAAAACTGTTTTTT
TRBJ1-3 . TRBV5-6 . CASSLDQNTIYF TGTGCCAGCAGCTTGGACCAGAACACCATATATTTT
TRBJ1-1 TRBD1 TRBV10-2 . CASSEPTGTEMNTEAFF TGCGCCAGCAGTGAGCCCACCGGGACAGAAATGAACACTGAAGCTTTCTTT
TRBJ1-2 . TRBV6-1 . CASSEEQNYGYTF TGTGCCAGCAGTGAAGAACAGAACTATGGCTACACCTTC
TRBJ2-3 . TRBV30 . CAWKQGTTSTDTQYF TGTGCCTGGAAACAGGGAACTACTAGCACAGATACGCAGTATTTT
TRBJ1-2 . TRBV30 . CAWRPGRHANYGYTF TGTGCCTGGCGCCCAGGGCGGCACGCTAACTATGGCTACACCTTC
TRBJ2-2 . TRBV7-2 . CASYRASNTGELFF TGTGCCAGTTACAGGGCTTCGAACACCGGGGAGCTGTTTTTT
TRBJ1-1 . TRBV6-5 . CASSYSSGSTEAFF TGTGCCAGCAGTTACTCGAGCGGCAGCACTGAAGCTTTCTTT
TRBJ2-1 TRBD2 TRBV29-1 once CSVEPLGLAGNEQFF TGCAGCGTTGAACCCCTGGGACTAGCGGGCAACGAGCAGTTCTTC
TRBJ1-2 TRBD1 TRBV5-4 . CASSLAKGQGTESYGYTF TGTGCCAGCAGCTTGGCCAAGGGACAGGGAACAGAATCCTATGGCTACACCTTC
TRBJ1-1 . TRBV10-1 . CASSESGLNTEAFF TGCGCCAGCAGTGAGTCGGGACTTAACACTGAAGCTTTCTTT
TRBJ1-3 . TRBV5-1 . CASTRDTSGNTIYF TGCGCCAGCACTCGGGACACCTCTGGAAACACCATATATTTT